The clone carrying this T cell receptor beta chain came up many times. Antigen unknown. V shed 3 bases and J 4 bases; nucleotides not matched to a gene: 13. This CDR3 region has 18 residues. This sample is part of a study of human T cells and chemical hapten exposure. Study-level background: Per-sample variation in TCR yield stemmed mainly from small pooled library volume differences.

Specified time point: healthy volunteer bleed at 6 weeks. Someone pulled total RNA out of unfractionated whole blood. In the library, unique molecular identifiers were attached to individual cDNA molecules. How the authors handled the data: 96,000 or so TCRs per sample was the median, with a range of roughly 23,224 to 750,000. TCRdb analysed the RACE reads with MiXCR anew, one entry per CDR3 protein. The V and J calls shown here were made by TCRdb, not taken from the authors' results. Of about 82,000 distinct CDR3 sequences listed, over 7% are singletons. General study results and limits: TCRs exceeding a frequency of 1 in 1000 stayed unchanged under DPC sensitization.

Sequenced: whole blood. The genes are TRBV12-3 or TRBV12-4 and TRBJ1-5; TRBD1 aligns across 9 bases. The receptor comes from a male donor in good health. Some clones in this sample may be carry-over from other donors' samples. Here the CDR3 DNA reads TGTGCCAGCAGTTTTCGAGCCGCCCGGGACAGGGCTAATCAGCCCCAGCATTTT. It is translated as CASSFRAARDRANQPQHF.